This entry features one T cell receptor beta chain sequence. The sample comes from a study of shared clonotypes between healthy human individuals. Method: immunoSEQ multiplex PCR; TCRdb's copy keeps in-frame clones and lacks some. This sample has about 670,000 clones; about three quarters occur once, and the top ten carry approximately 2%. V was pared by 4 bases and J by 0 bases, with 6 bases of the junction left unmatched. The CDR3 consists of 15 residues. CDR1 SGHDT and CDR2 YYEEEE come from the germline V gene. The chain links TRBV5-6 to TRBJ1-1; 7 bases map to TRBD1. Source material: memory CD4+ T cells sorted from blood. The subset is: CD45RA-negative fraction. This TCR was recovered from a woman between 25 and 40 years old in good health. The chain's CDR3 is CASSTYRGMNTEAFF. The CDR3 bases are TGTGCCAGCAGCACATACAGGGGAATGAACACTGAAGCTTTCTTT.